The 15 T cell receptor beta chains reported below all come from one sample, sequenced in a study of shared clonotypes between healthy human individuals. Here immunoSEQ multiplex PCR was the method, and the copy in TCRdb shows in-frame clones only, minus some. In the table there are about 600,000 clones, 95% to 98% of which are singletons. Terminally differentiated effector memory CD45RA+ cells were excluded by CCR7 positive selection of CD45RO-negative cells. Material: naive CD8+ T cells sorted from blood. These receptors were collected from a young man in good health.

This chain uses TRBV7-8 with TRBJ1-2, with D perhaps matching TRBD1 (6 bases). V lost 4 bases and J 3 bases, leaving 15 bases between the germline ends. This CDR3 is built from 15 residues. Per the germline V gene, CDR1 is SGHVS and CDR2 is FQNEAQ. CDR3 region: CASSWREAGDYGYTF. The CDR3 region has the DNA TGTGCCAGCAGCTGGCGTGAGGCAGGGGACTATGGCTACACCTTC. Based on the CDR3 plus reference TRBV7-8 and TRBJ1-2, the full variable domain is GAGVSQSPRYKVAKRGQDVALRCDPISGHVSLFWYQQALGQGPEFLTYFQNEAQLDKSGLPSDRFFAERPEGSVSTLKIQRTQQEDSAVYLCASSWREAGDYGYTFGSGTRLTVV.

J is TRBJ1-1 and V is TRBV7-9, with a possible D match to TRBD1 (5 bases). CDR1 is SEHNR, CDR2 FQNEAQ, per germline (reference sequence). The CDR3 sequence is 14 residues long. V was shortened by 5 bases and J by 4 bases, with 14 bases between the two germline ends. The CDR3 loop is CASSPLQVATEAFF. CDR3 sequence (DNA): TGTGCCAGCAGCCCATTACAGGTTGCCACTGAAGCTTTCTTT.

The rearrangement joins TRBV4-1 to TRBJ2-3; maybe TRBD2 (5 bases). The germline CDR1 and CDR2 sequences are MGHRA and YSYEKL. The CDR3 has 13 residues. Trimming cost V 3 bases and J 4 bases, with 8 bases left between them. DNA of the CDR3: TGCGCCAGCAGCCAGCTACTAGCAGATACGCAGTATTTT. Protein sequence: CASSQLLADTQYF.

This clone was seen a single time. This chain connects TRBV13 to TRBJ1-1, with 8 bases that match TRBD1. CDR1 is PRHDT and CDR2 is FYEKMQ in the germline V gene (reference sequence). The V segment lost 5 bases and the J segment 1 base; nucleotides outside the gene matches: 6. CDR3 size: 15 residues. The CDR3 bases are TGTGCCAGCAGCACGTCCAGGGGGCCGAACACTGAAGCTTTCTTT. It is translated as CASSTSRGPNTEAFF.

This chain uses TRBV7-9 with TRBJ1-2; D unresolved. Germline-derived CDR1 and CDR2 are SEHNR and FQNEAQ (reference sequence). Trimming took off 1 base at V and 4 bases at J, with 13 bases between the two ends. The CDR3 is 15 residues long. The CDR3 spells CASSLGGKNSYGYTF. CDR3 in DNA: TGTGCCAGCAGCTTAGGGGGAAAAAACAGCTATGGCTACACCTTC.

The chain uses TRBV9 and TRBJ2-1; TRBD2 matches 8 bases. The CDR3 sequence is 17 residues long. Germline V gene lookup returns CDR1 SGDLS and CDR2 YYNGEE. The V and J ends lost 3 bases and 3 bases, in that order; junction bases with no gene match: 11. The CDR3 loop reads CASSAPLSGRGYNEQFF. DNA for the CDR3: TGTGCCAGCAGCGCCCCCTTAAGCGGGAGAGGCTACAATGAGCAGTTCTTC.

V gene TRBV7-6 combines with J gene TRBJ2-7; 11 bases line up with TRBD2. CDR1 and CDR2 (germline): SGHVS, FNYEAQ. This CDR3 region has 15 residues. V trimming: 5 bases; J trimming: 6 bases; junction bases outside the gene matches: 9. This chain's CDR3 is CASSAESGLAGEQYF. CDR3 coding DNA: TGTGCCAGCAGCGCTGAAAGTGGACTAGCGGGCGAGCAGTACTTC.

This clone appeared a single time. This chain uses TRBV7-9 with TRBJ2-1, with D perhaps matching TRBD1 or TRBD2 (5 bases each). This CDR3 region has 17 residues. CDR1 is SEHNR, CDR2 FQNEAQ, per germline (reference sequence). Trimming removed 0 bases at V and 6 bases at J, with 18 bases between. CDR3 residues: CASSLADLGPAGNEQFF. The CDR3, as DNA: TGTGCCAGCAGCTTAGCTGACTTGGGACCCGCGGGCAATGAGCAGTTCTTC.

The V call is TRBV11-2, the J call TRBJ2-2; maybe TRBD2 (5 bases). CDR1 is SGHAT, CDR2 FQNNGV, per germline. V gave up 5 bases and J gave up 7 bases, with 11 bases separating them. CDR3 length: 13 residues. CDR3 sequence: CASSLALGGELFF. CDR3 DNA: TGTGCCAGCAGCCTAGCATTGGGCGGGGAGCTGTTTTTT.

This sequence joins TRBV27 and TRBJ1-2; D unresolved. Trimming removed 4 bases from V and 3 bases from J, with 9 bases in between. The CDR3 sequence is 13 residues long. Germline V gene data show CDR1 as MNHEY and CDR2 as SMNVEV (reference sequence). The CDR3 region is CASSSGIYYGYTF. The CDR3 DNA reads as TGTGCCAGCAGTTCCGGGATTTACTATGGCTACACCTTC.

This sequence joins TRBV7-9 and TRBJ2-7; D is unclear. Trimming removed 5 bases from V and 0 bases from J, with 11 bases in between. Germline V gene sequence: CDR1 SEHNR, CDR2 FQNEAQ (reference sequence). CDR3 length: 14 residues. The CDR3 DNA follows: TGTGCCAGCAGCCGACCAGGTTTCTCCTACGAGCAGTACTTC. Translation gives CASSRPGFSYEQYF.

This sequence joins TRBV11-3 and TRBJ2-1, with 8 bases lining up with TRBD2. The length of the CDR3 is 17 residues. V was clipped by 6 bases and J by 2 bases; unmatched bases: 12. The germline gives CDR1 SGHNT, CDR2 YENEEA. The CDR3 DNA reads as TGTGCCAGCAGTGAAGGTAAGACTAGCGAGACCTACAATGAGCAGTTCTTC. Encoded protein: CASSEGKTSETYNEQFF.

This chain links TRBV10-3 with TRBJ2-7; 7 nucleotides match TRBD1. Losses at the gene ends were 8 bases for V and 4 bases for J; bases not matched to a gene: 5. CDR1 is ENHRY, CDR2 SYGVKD, per germline. The CDR3 is 12 amino acids. CDR3 loop: CAIGQDSYEQYF. CDR3 nucleotides: TGTGCCATCGGACAGGACTCGTACGAGCAGTACTTC.

The sample holds one count of this clone. The rearrangement links TRBV27 to TRBJ2-7, with 9 nucleotides matching TRBD1. After removal of 8 bases from V and 4 bases from J, the junction contained 12 bases not matched to a gene. From germline, CDR1 is MNHEY and CDR2 SMNVEV (reference sequence). CDR3 size: 15 residues. CDR3 residues: CASQRGTGTLYEQYF. CDR3 in DNA: TGTGCCAGCCAAAGAGGGACAGGGACCCTTTACGAGCAGTACTTC.

This chain connects TRBV5-6 to TRBJ2-3; possibly TRBD1 for D (5 bases). This CDR3 region has 16 residues. V lost 2 bases and J lost 0, with 13 bases in between. Germline V gene sequence: CDR1 SGHDT, CDR2 YYEEEE. The CDR3 reads CASSLDRIVSTDTQYF. CDR3 nucleotides: TGTGCCAGCAGCTTAGACAGAATCGTTAGCACAGATACGCAGTATTTT.